In this sample, the clone carrying this TCR beta chain turned up many times. Its specificity is not known. These data come from a study of spatial heterogeneity in lung cancer. Time point here: sample taken at primary tumor resection. The authors sequenced whole RNA from tumor, nontumor lung or frozen PBMC without sorting. The CDR3 is made up of 16 amino acids. Germline V gene sequence: CDR1 KGHSH, CDR2 LQKENI. Trimming removed 2 bases from V and 2 bases from J, with 15 bases in between. TCRdb used MiXCR to reprocess the 5' RACE reads, holding one entry per CDR3 protein. The table includes fewer than 15,000 distinct CDR3 sequences, about 15% detected once. Study-level points and caveats: The study found ubiquitous expanded tumor TCRs in blood more at resection than follow-up.

This clonotype was sampled from a male donor with early-stage non-small cell lung cancer. The material sequenced was PBMCs, taken at surgery. This chain joins TRBV18 and TRBJ2-5; the D is unclear. The CDR3 DNA sequence: TGTGCCAGCTCACCAACCGGAGCGAGCCTGCAAGAGACCCAGTACTTC. It encodes CASSPTGASLQETQYF. The whole variable domain, remainder taken from reference TRBV18 and TRBJ2-5, is NAGVMQNPRHLVRRRGQEARLRCSPMKGHSHVYWYRQLPEEGLKFMVYLQKENIIDESGMPKERFSAEFPKEGPSILRIQQVVRGDSAAYFCASSPTGASLQETQYFGPGTRLLVL.